This is a list of T cell receptor beta chains from one sample in a study of blood T cells in healthy people across ages. TCRdb re-derived calls from the 5' RACE reads in MiXCR, one entry per CDR3 protein. The sample has over a million distinct CDR3 sequences, 40% to 50% seen once. The sample was blood. The receptors come from a woman younger than 30 in good health. Both conserved end residues are part of each CDR3. Size tells how often a clone was seen (once, few, many) or the class of an expanded clone, and some rows leave it out.

>TRBV11-2|few|TRBJ2-1
CASSLAGSYSYNEQFF
>TRBV6-2/TRBV6-3|few|TRBJ2-2
CASSYLAGNTGELFF
>TRBV12-3/TRBV12-4|NA|TRBJ2-3
CACSHSGLGTDTQYF
>TRBV20-1|NA|TRBJ2-3
CSASAGLAGGIDTQYF
>TRBV20-1|few|TRBJ2-3
CSARETPRTSEDTQYF
>TRBV5-1|few|TRBJ2-1
CASDTRGQNNEQFF
>TRBV18|NA|TRBJ1-5
CASSPDGNNQPQHF
>TRBV3-1|NA|TRBJ2-7
CASSQSLSQEQYF
>TRBV7-2|NA|TRBJ2-1
CASSWASGSFYNEQFF
>TRBV27|NA|NA
CASSPYPGGGEETQYF
>TRBV20-1|NA|TRBJ2-3
CSAPRDLTDTQYF
>TRBV6-5|NA|TRBJ1-2
CASSSSSGANYGYTF
>TRBV27|NA|TRBJ1-2
CASSQGLGGYTF
>TRBV4-2|few|TRBJ2-1
CASSRGGTGLDGNEQFF
>TRBV5-1|NA|TRBJ2-3
CASSLKFSGSSTGTDTQYF
>TRBV4-2|NA|TRBJ2-1
CDSSQEGETEQFF
>TRBV7-2|NA|TRBJ2-7
CASSSGPPEYNEQYF